This T cell receptor beta chain was captured by sequencing in a study of blood T cells in healthy people across ages (dated by TCRdb to about 2015). About the full investigation: Template switching captured roughly one uniquely barcoded TCR beta cDNA molecule per two T cells in model experiments. To track age-related changes in TCR beta repertoire diversity, the study relied on deep sequencing normalized with unique cDNA molecular identifiers. The donors were split into four age groups: young (average about 15 years), middle-aged (39), aged (over 55) and long-lived (over 80). For two donors (one aged 18 to 29 and one aged 80 or older), the study analyzed two additional independent replicas of 1 million unique cDNA reads from the same blood draw.

To prepare the library, 5' RACE was applied. The listed sequencing device is Illumina HiSeq 2500. A second PCR of about 6 to 12 cycles was performed with a sample-barcoded 5' primer and a J-beta primer mix. A template-switch 5' adaptor carrying 12 random nucleotides introduced a unique molecular identifier onto each TCR beta cDNA molecule. Each sample yielded at least 3 million CDR3-containing paired-end reads. First-strand cDNA synthesis was performed from all RNA using the Mint cDNA synthesis kit, with priming by a TRBC-specific oligonucleotide. Following uracil-DNA glycosylase treatment, a first 18-cycle PCR with universal primers M1SS and BC2_uni_R was performed on all cDNA. The original pipeline was this. Normalization of each sample was performed by random selection of 1 million high-quality reads, each carrying a distinct molecular identifier. Reads sharing molecular identifiers were discarded rather than binned into consensus sequences. MiTCR, with a Q25 quality threshold and the strictest error-elimination algorithm, was used for CDR3 identification, clonotype clustering and error correction. Lower-bound total TCR beta diversity was estimated with a nonparametric unseen species model using Euler transformation. The public reads were reanalyzed by TCRdb: fastp trimming at Q25, MiXCR alignment, in-frame beta chains only. Every CDR3 protein is listed once, alongside the most common genes and DNA of its rows. The V and J calls come from TCRdb's annotation, not from the publication. For this sample the table gives over 700,000 distinct CDR3 sequences, of which about 25% were detected only once. The ten largest make up under 10% of the sample.

The 40 or so donors, aged 6 to 90 years, were systemically healthy Caucasian individuals from Russia. About 9.8 milliliters of peripheral blood were drawn from each donor into EDTA-treated Vacutainer tubes. Ficoll-Paque density-gradient centrifugation was used to isolate PBMCs, with at least 6.5 million per sample. Total RNA, at least 6 micrograms per sample, was extracted from PBMCs with Trizol reagent. For every donor, flow cytometry on a PBMC aliquot measured the percentage of naive CD45RAhigh/CD27high T cells. Paper-wide results and their limitations: Because the CMV infection status of the donors was unknown, age-related changes in expanded clonotypes may potentially have been confounded. Compared with the aged group, more naive CD4+ T cells, fewer expanded clones and increased TCR diversity were shown by the long-lived group, suggesting age selection. As age increased, observed TCR beta diversity per million T cells dropped in a roughly linear way, and a significant reduction was already evident by age 40. Estimates of total diversity based on one million sequenced T cells were regarded as lower bounds and as underestimates. Because profiling used bulk unsorted PBMCs, naive and antigen-experienced compartments could not be compared conclusively. A strong correlation was found between observed TCR beta diversity and the percentage of naive T cells measured by flow cytometry.

V is trimmed back by 7 bases and J by 4 bases, and the junction contains 5 bases that no gene match accounts for. From the cysteine through the phenylalanine, the CDR3 covers 15 amino acids. Only the CDR3 DNA stays, 45 bases, in frame from base 1. Of note for this clonotype: Which antigen it targets is not known. Per-base quality was not reported, and no clone a single base away is much larger than it.

This sample also belongs to another study, concerning T cells of mothers and their children. Taken from the second paper: Nine systemically healthy Caucasian individuals, comprising three mothers and their six children, were included as donors. cDNA synthesis consumed the entire amount of extracted RNA, loaded at 1.5 ug RNA in each 15 ul reaction. In the second PCR, the M1S primer added sample barcodes and 2-4 random nucleotides. Over 9 million TCR beta CDR3 reads came from each mother, compared with some 3.1 million reads from each child. Thymic selection similarly shapes TCR recombination output in related and unrelated pairs, with minor effect from inherited differences. Normalized repertoire overlap was always found to be slightly, but never significantly, higher in related mother-child pairs than in unrelated mother-child pairs. No persistent microchimeric T cell clones were found, with a detection sensitivity of approximately 110 clones per million clonotypes. The study used deep NGS to compare TCR beta repertoires of mothers and children, seeking features distinguishing related mother-child pairs from unrelated individuals. Mothers averaged around 43 +/- 4 years of age and children averaged 11 +/- 4 years. After adapter ligation was performed with NEBNext reagents, the libraries were sequenced on an Illumina HiSeq 2000 with 100+100 nt paired-end reads. To avoid cross-contamination, the mother libraries and the child libraries were prepared a month apart and sequenced in separate runs. For each donor, somewhere between about 500,000 and 2,300,000 distinct TCR beta clonotypes were identified. Naive TCR beta clonotypes were estimated from low-frequency clonotypes matched to each donor's FACS-determined naive share, without sorting.

The receptor comes from a boy between 5 and 17 years old in good health. The sequencing sample was made of blood. Here the chain combines TRBV12-3 or TRBV12-4 and TRBJ2-5; the central 14 bases match TRBD2. The CDR3 corresponds to CASTRLAGGIETQYF. The nucleotide sequence is TGTGCCAGCACCAGACTAGCGGGGGGGATAGAGACCCAGTACTTC.